The entry below describes one T cell receptor (beta chain). These data originate in a study of shared clonotypes between healthy human individuals. Study overall: CD4 naive and memory got three plates each, CD8 naive two, CD8 memory one.

The naive CD8 population came from CD45RO-negative cells selected for CCR7, without terminally differentiated effector memory CD45RA+ cells. Study donors comprised healthy, HIV-negative adults devoid of recent acute infection or vaccination. The ends were cut back, 7 bases at V and 8 bases at J, with 18 bases in the middle. Looked up from germline, CDR1 is MNHEY and CDR2 is SMNVEV (reference sequence). The CDR3 is 15 amino acids. Several immunoSEQ 96-well plates shared each subset's DNA, each plate a replicate. The table came from immunoSEQ multiplex PCR; TCRdb's copy has only in-frame clones and leaves some out. Here the sample spans under 2,000,000 clones, about 95% being singletons.

The chain joins TRBV27 to TRBJ1-6; D ambiguous. The sequencing input was naive CD8+ T cells sorted from blood. The TCR was taken from a man aged 18 to 30 in good health. The CDR3 loop reads CASNPSDGGDSPLHF. The CDR3, as DNA: TGTGCCAGCAACCCCTCAGACGGCGGGGATTCACCCCTCCACTTT.